This TCR beta chain was documented in a study of a mutant IDH1 vaccine in newly diagnosed glioma. Study details: The treated population exhibited a male proportion of about 60%, a female proportion of about 38%, and a mean age of around 40 years. Most had both radiotherapy and temozolomide beforehand; others had only one. Study-level points and caveats: Pseudoprogression showed no apparent link to changes in top peripheral T cell clonotypes.

The CDR3 totals 15 residues. The germline V gene encodes CDR1 SGHAT and CDR2 FQNNGV. V was cut by 4 bases and J by 4 bases, with 13 bases left in between. Time point of the sample: baseline, week 1 (first vaccination visit). Documented treatment: pre-vaccination baseline after standard-of-care therapy. The data were produced by immunoSEQ multiplex PCR, yet TCRdb's version contains in-frame clones alone and is incomplete. The sample lists about 66,000 clones, roughly 85% occurring once. Details on this clone: Its antigen is as yet unknown.

This sequence originates from a man younger than 40 with glioma. This material consisted of PBMCs, taken from a glioma patient treated with radiotherapy, temozolomide or both. The chain employs TRBV11-2 and TRBJ1-4, with D possibly TRBD1 on 5 matching bases. In nucleotides, the CDR3 is TGTGCCAGCAGCTATAGGGGTTCTTATAATGAAAAACTGTTTTTT. This sequence encodes CASSYRGSYNEKLFF.